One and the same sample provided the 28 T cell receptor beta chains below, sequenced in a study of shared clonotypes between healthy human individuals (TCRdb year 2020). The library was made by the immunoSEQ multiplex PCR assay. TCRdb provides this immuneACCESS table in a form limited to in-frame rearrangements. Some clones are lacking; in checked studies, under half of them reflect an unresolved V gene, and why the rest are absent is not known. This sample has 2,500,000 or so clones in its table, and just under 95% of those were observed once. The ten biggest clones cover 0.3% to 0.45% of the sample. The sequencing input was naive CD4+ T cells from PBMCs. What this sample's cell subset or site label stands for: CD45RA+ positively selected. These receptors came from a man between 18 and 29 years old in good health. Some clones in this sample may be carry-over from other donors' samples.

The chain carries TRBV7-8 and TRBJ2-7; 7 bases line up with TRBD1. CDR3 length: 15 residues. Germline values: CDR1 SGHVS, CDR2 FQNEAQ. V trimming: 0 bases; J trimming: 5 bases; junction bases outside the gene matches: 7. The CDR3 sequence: CASSLARQGANEQYF. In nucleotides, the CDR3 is TGTGCCAGCAGCTTAGCTAGACAGGGAGCAAACGAGCAGTACTTC.

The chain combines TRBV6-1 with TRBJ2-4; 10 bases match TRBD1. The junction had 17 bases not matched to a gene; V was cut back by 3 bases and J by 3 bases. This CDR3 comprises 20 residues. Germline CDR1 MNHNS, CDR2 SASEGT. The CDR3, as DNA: TGTGCCAGCAGTGAGATGTGGATGGGTATGGGACAGGGGTACAAAAACATTCAGTACTTC. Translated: CASSEMWMGMGQGYKNIQYF.

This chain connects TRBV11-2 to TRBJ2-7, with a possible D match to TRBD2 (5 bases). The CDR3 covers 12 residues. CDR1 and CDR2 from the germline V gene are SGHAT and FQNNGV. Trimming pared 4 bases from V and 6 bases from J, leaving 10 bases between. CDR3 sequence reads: CASSSSGIEQYF. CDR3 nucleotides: TGTGCCAGCAGCTCCTCCGGGATCGAGCAGTACTTC. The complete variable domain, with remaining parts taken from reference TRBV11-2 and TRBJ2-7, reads EAGVAQSPRYKIIEKRQSVAFWCNPISGHATLYWYQQILGQGPKLLIQFQNNGVVDDSQLPKDRFSAERLKGVDSTLKIQPAKLEDSAVYLCASSSSGIEQYFGPGTRLTVT.

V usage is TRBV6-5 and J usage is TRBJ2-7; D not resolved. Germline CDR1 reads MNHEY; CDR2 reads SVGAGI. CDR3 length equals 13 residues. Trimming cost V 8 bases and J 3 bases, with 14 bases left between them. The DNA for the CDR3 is TGTGCCAGCGGATGGATGGCCTTCTACGAGCAGTACTTC. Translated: CASGWMAFYEQYF.

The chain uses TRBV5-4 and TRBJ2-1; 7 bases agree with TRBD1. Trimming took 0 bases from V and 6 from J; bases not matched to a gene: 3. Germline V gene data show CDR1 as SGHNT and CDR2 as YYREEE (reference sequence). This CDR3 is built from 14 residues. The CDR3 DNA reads TGTGCCAGCAGCTTGGCCGGGACAGTCAATGAGCAGTTCTTC. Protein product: CASSLAGTVNEQFF.

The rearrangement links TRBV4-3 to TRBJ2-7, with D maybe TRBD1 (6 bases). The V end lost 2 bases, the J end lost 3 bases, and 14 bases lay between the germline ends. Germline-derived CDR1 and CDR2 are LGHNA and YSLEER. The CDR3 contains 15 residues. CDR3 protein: CASSQSQGPIYEQYF. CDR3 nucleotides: TGCGCCAGCAGCCAATCCCAGGGGCCAATCTACGAGCAGTACTTC.

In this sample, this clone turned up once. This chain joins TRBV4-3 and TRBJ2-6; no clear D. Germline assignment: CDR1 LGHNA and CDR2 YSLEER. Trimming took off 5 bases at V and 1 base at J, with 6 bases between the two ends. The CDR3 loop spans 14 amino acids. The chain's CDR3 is CASSGRSGANVLTF. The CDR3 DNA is TGCGCCAGCAGCGGACGGTCTGGGGCCAACGTCCTGACTTTC.

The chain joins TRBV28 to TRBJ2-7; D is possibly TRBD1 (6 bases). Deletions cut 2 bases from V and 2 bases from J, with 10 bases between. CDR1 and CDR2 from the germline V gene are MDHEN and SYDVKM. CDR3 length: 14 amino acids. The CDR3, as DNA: TGTGCCAGCAGTTTACCCAACAGGGCCTACGAGCAGTACTTC. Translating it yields CASSLPNRAYEQYF.

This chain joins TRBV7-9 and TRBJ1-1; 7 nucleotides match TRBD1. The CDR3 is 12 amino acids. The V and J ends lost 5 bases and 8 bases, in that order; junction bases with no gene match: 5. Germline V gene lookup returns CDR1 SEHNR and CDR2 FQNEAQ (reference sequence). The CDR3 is CASSLRQGEAFF. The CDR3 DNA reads TGTGCCAGCAGCCTCAGACAGGGAGAAGCTTTCTTT.

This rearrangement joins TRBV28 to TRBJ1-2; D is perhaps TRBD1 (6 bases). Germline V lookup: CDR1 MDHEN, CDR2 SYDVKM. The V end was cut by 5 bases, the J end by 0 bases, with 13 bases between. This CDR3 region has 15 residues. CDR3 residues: CASSPWTVANYGYTF. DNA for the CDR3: TGTGCCAGCAGTCCCTGGACAGTAGCTAACTATGGCTACACCTTC.

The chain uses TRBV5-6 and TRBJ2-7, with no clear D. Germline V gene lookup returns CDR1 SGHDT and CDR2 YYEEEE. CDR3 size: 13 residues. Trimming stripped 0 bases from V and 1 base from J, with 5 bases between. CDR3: CASSLDASYEQYF. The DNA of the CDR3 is TGTGCCAGCAGCTTGGACGCGTCCTACGAGCAGTACTTC.

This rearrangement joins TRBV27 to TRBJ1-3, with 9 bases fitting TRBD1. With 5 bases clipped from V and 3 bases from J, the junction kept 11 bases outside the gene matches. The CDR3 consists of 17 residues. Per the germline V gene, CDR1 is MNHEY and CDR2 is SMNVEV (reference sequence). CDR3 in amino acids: CASSPSDRGIDGNTIYF. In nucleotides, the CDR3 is TGTGCCAGCAGTCCCTCGGACAGGGGAATAGATGGAAACACCATATATTTT.

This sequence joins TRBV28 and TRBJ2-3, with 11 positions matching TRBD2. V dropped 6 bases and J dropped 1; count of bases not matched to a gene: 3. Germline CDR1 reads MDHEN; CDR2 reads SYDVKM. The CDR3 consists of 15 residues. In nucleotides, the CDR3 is TGTGCCAGCAGCCAACTAGCGGGAGGCACAGATACGCAGTATTTT. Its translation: CASSQLAGGTDTQYF. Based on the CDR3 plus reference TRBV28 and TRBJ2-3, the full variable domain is DVKVTQSSRYLVKRTGEKVFLECVQDMDHENMFWYRQDPGLGLRLIYFSYDVKMKEKGDIPEGYSVSREKKERFSLILESASTNQTSMYLCASSQLAGGTDTQYFGPGTRLTVL.

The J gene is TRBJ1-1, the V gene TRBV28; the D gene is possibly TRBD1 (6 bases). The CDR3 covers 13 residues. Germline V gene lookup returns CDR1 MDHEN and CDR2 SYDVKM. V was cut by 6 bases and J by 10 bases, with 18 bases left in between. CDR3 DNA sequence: TGTGCCAGCAGATCAACCCAGGGGTTTCGAGCTTTCTTT. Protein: CASRSTQGFRAFF.

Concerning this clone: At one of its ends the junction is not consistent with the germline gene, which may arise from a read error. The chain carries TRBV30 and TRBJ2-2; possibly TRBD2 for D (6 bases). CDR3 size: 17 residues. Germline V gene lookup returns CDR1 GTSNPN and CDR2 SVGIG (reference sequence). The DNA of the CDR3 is TGTGCATGGAACGAATGGCCCAGCGGGTGGACCACCGGGGAGCTGTTTTTT. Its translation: CAWNEWPSGWTTGELFF.

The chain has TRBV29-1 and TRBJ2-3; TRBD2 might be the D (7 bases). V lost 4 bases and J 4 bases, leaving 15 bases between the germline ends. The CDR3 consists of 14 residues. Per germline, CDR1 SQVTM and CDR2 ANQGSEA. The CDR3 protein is CSVGGGGTADTQYF. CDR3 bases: TGCAGCGTTGGAGGGGGGGGAACGGCAGATACGCAGTATTTT.

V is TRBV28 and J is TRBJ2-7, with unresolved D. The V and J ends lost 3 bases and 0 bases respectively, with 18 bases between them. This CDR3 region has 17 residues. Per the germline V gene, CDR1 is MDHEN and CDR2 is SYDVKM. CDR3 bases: TGTGCCAGCAGTTTCTCCTTGGACGTCCCCTTCTCCTACGAGCAGTACTTC. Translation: CASSFSLDVPFSYEQYF.

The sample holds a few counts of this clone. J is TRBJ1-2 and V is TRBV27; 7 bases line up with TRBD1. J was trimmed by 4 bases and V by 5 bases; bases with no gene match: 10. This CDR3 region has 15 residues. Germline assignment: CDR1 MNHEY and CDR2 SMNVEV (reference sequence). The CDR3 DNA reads TGTGCCAGCAGTCCCCCGGGACAGCCCTTCTATGGCTACACCTTC. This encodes CASSPPGQPFYGYTF.

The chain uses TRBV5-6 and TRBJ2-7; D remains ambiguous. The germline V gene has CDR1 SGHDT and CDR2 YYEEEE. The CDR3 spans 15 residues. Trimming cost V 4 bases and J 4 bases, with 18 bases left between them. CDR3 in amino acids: CASSQISFLSYEQYF. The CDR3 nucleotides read TGTGCCAGCAGCCAAATAAGCTTTTTGTCGTACGAGCAGTACTTC.

CDR3 coding DNA: TGTGCCAGCAGCATACCAGCTGGAAACACCATATATTTT. This translates into CASSIPAGNTIYF. The chain employs TRBV11-1 and TRBJ1-3; D ambiguous. The CDR3 runs 13 residues. Germline V gene sequence: CDR1 SGHAT, CDR2 FQDESV (reference sequence). V lost 5 bases, J lost 2 bases, and 7 bases lay in between.

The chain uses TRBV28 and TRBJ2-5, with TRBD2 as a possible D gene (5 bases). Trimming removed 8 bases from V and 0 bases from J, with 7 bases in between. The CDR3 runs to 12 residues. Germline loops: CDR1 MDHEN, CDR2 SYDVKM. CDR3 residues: CASGSYQETQYF. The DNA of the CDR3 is TGTGCCAGCGGGAGTTACCAAGAGACCCAGTACTTC.

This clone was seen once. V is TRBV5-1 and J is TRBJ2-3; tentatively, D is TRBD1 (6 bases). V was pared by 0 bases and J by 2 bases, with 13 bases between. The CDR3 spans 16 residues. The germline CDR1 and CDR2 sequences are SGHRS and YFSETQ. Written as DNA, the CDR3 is TGCGCCAGCAGCTTGGCCAAGGGACAAGCCACAGATACGCAGTATTTT. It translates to CASSLAKGQATDTQYF.

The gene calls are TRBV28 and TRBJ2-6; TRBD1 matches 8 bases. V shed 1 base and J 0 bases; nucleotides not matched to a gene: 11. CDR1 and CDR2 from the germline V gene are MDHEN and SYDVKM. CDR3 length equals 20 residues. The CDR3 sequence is CASSLYTLSGGPSGANVLTF. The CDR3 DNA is TGTGCCAGCAGTTTATATACCCTGTCAGGGGGCCCCTCTGGGGCCAACGTCCTGACTTTC.

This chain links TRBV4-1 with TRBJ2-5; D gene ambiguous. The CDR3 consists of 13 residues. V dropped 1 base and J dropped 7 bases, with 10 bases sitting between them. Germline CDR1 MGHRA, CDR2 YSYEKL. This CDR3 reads CASSQVGLGTQYF. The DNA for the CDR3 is TGCGCCAGCAGCCAAGTAGGGTTGGGGACCCAGTACTTC.

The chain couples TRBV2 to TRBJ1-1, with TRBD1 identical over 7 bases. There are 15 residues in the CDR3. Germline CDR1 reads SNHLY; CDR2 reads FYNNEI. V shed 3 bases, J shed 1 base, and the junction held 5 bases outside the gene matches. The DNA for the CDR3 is TGTGCCAGCAGTGATATCTCAGGGGGGAACACTGAAGCTTTCTTT. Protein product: CASSDISGGNTEAFF.

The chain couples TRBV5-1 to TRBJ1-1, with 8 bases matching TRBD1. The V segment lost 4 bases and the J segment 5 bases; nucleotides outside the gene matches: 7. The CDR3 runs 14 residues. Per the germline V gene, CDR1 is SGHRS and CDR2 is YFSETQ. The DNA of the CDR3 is TGCGCCAGCAGCCAACAGGGGGTGGGGACTGAAGCTTTCTTT. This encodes CASSQQGVGTEAFF.

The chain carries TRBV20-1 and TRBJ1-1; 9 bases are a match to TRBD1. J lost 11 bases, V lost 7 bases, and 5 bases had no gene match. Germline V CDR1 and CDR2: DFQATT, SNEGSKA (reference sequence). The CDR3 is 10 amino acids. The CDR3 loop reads CSVQGADAFF. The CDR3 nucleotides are TGCAGTGTACAGGGGGCGGACGCTTTCTTT.

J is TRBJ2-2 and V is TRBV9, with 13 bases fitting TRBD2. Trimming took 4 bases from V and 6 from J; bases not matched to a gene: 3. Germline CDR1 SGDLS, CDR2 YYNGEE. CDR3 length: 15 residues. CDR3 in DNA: TGTGCCAGCAGCCGGACTAGCGGGAGCTCCGGGGAGCTGTTTTTT. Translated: CASSRTSGSSGELFF.